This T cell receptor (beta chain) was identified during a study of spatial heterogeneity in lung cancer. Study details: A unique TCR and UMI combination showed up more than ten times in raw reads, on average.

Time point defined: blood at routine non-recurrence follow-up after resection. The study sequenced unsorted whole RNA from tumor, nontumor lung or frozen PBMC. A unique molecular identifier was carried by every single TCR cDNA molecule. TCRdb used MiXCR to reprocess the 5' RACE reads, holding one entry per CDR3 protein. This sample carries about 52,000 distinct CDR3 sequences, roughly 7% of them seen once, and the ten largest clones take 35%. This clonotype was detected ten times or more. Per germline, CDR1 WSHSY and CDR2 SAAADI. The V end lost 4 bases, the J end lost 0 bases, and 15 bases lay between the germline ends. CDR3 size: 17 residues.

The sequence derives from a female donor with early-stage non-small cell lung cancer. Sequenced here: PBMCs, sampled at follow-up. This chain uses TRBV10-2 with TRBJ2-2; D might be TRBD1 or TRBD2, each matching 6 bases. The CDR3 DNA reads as TGCGCCAGCAGTGTCCCAAGGGGGGCTACGAACACCGGGGAGCTGTTTTTT. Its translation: CASSVPRGATNTGELFF.